The clone carrying this TCR beta chain was seen only once. This sample was taken from a study of blood T cell repertoires in COVID-19. Study in general: Samples of COVID-19 (acute and convalescent) were obtained from the United States, Italy and Spain. The cDNA or gDNA used as material had been derived from T cells, B-cell-depleted T cells, or PBMCs.

The CDR3 extends over 15 amino acids. Germline loops: CDR1 KGHDR, CDR2 SFDVKD. The J segment lost 5 bases and the V segment lost 9 bases, leaving 8 bases of the junction unmatched. In Seattle, patients joined the study during active infection and were tracked longitudinally. As processed by the authors: It was from reference gene primer amplification that nucleated cell counts were estimated. The table came from immunoSEQ multiplex PCR; TCRdb's copy has only in-frame clones and leaves some out. V and J calls and clone size come straight from that table; D and trimming were deduced from the DNA. In the table there are 250,000 to 350,000 clones, approximately 93% of which are singletons.

The gene calls are TRBV24-1 and TRBJ1-5, with 11 bases aligning to TRBD1. Sequencing used peripheral blood. The TCR originated in a woman aged 25 to 39 with COVID-19, enrolled during active disease. The CDR3 loop reads CATGTGGSYDQPQHF. The CDR3 DNA is TGTGCCACCGGGACAGGGGGAAGTTATGATCAGCCCCAGCATTTT.